Sequencing of this T cell receptor beta chain was carried out in a study of shared clonotypes between healthy human individuals. Study-wide findings and caveats: Naive subsets generally exceeded memory subsets in estimated richness.

Free of recent acute infections or vaccinations, the donors were healthy HIV-negative adults. Sequencing was performed with immunoSEQ multiplex PCR; in TCRdb, only in-frame clones are kept and a portion is missing. The table has 2 million to 2.5 million clones, 90% to 97% seen once. Germline assignment: CDR1 SGHAT and CDR2 FQNNGV. This CDR3 has 14 residues. V gave up 3 bases and J gave up 7 bases, with 12 bases separating them. A single count supports this clone. What it binds is unknown. The source is a man younger than 35 in good health. The rearrangement uses TRBV11-2 and TRBJ1-4, with D tentatively TRBD1 (5 bases). The sample consisted of naive CD4+ T cells sorted from blood. The subset: CD45RA+ positively selected. The CDR3 DNA reads TGTGCCAGCAGCTTGTCTGGGGGAGGTGAAAAACTGTTTTTT. As protein: CASSLSGGGEKLFF.